The 16 T cell receptor beta chains given below trace back to one sample, sequenced in a study of long-term antiretroviral therapy in people with HIV. The authors ran the immunoSEQ assay, v3.0, at survey level. The assay was immunoSEQ multiplex PCR, and TCRdb's table has in-frame clones only and misses some. The repertoire holds just over 35,000 clones, with approximately 94% as singletons. The sample consisted of unsorted PBMCs, taken 4.1 years after starting antiretroviral therapy. The receptor source for this set is a woman aged 50 to 65 with HIV.

This chain joins TRBV30 and TRBJ1-3; D possibly corresponds to TRBD1 (6 bases). The V end lost 1 base, the J end lost 2 bases, and 12 bases lay between the germline ends. This CDR3 has 15 residues. The germline CDR1 and CDR2 sequences are GTSNPN and SVGIG (reference sequence). The chain's CDR3 is CAWSEWGATGNTIYF. CDR3 sequence (DNA): TGTGCCTGGAGTGAATGGGGGGCGACTGGAAACACCATATATTTT.

The count of this clone is one. The V call is TRBV6-1, the J call TRBJ1-5; a possible D gene is TRBD1 (6 bases). Germline V CDR1 and CDR2: MNHNS, SASEGT. This CDR3 has 15 residues. V shed 1 base and J shed 10 bases, with 17 bases lying between them. The chain's CDR3 is CASSEEETGSRPQHF. The CDR3 bases are TGTGCCAGCAGTGAAGAGGAAACAGGGTCCCGTCCCCAGCATTTT.

The chain joins TRBV27 to TRBJ1-5; perhaps TRBD1 as D (6 bases). CDR3 length: 14 residues. V shed 1 base and J shed 9 bases, with 13 bases lying between them. Germline loops: CDR1 MNHEY, CDR2 SMNVEV (reference sequence). The CDR3 bases are TGTGCCAGCAGTTTATGGGGGGGCAGCTCGCCCCAGCATTTT. Encoded protein: CASSLWGGSSPQHF.

The chain recombines TRBV7-9 with TRBJ2-7, with D perhaps TRBD2 (5 bases). V lost 8 bases and J lost 5, with 19 bases in between. CDR1 is SEHNR, CDR2 FQNEAQ, per germline (reference sequence). This CDR3 is 14 amino acids long. This chain's CDR3 is CASVGGRTNDEQYF. The CDR3 nucleotides are TGTGCCAGCGTGGGCGGGCGAACCAACGACGAGCAGTACTTC.

This clone was seen only once. The chain links TRBV5-1 to TRBJ2-2; 8 bases fit TRBD1. V trimming: 4 bases; J trimming: 5 bases; junction bases outside the gene matches: 16. The CDR3 totals 18 residues. Germline values: CDR1 SGHRS, CDR2 YFSETQ. Here the CDR3 reads CASSLPPPGQAPTGELFF. In nucleotides, the CDR3 is TGCGCCAGCAGCCTACCGCCTCCGGGACAGGCCCCGACCGGGGAGCTGTTTTTT.

This clone has just one count. The chain joins TRBV30 to TRBJ1-4; the D gene is possibly TRBD1 (5 bases). V lost 0 bases to trimming and J lost 3 bases, with 11 bases between them. The length of the CDR3 is 15 residues. The V gene's germline CDR1 is GTSNPN and CDR2 SVGIG (reference sequence). Here the CDR3 reads CAWSVHRGANEKLFF. CDR3 nucleotides: TGTGCCTGGAGTGTACATCGGGGGGCTAATGAAAAACTGTTTTTT.

The gene calls are TRBV30 and TRBJ1-2, with D possibly matching TRBD1 (5 bases). Trimming removed 2 bases from V and 8 bases from J, with 9 bases in between. The CDR3 loop spans 11 amino acids. Germline values: CDR1 GTSNPN, CDR2 SVGIG (reference sequence). CDR3 bases: TGTGCCTGGAGTTTGGAGGGGGGCTACACCTTC. This sequence encodes CAWSLEGGYTF. The variable domain in full, with the rest retrieved from reference TRBV30 and TRBJ1-2, is SQTIHQWPATLVQPVGSPLSLECTVEGTSNPNLYWYRQAAGRGLQLLFYSVGIGQISSEVPQNLSASRPQDRQFILSSKKLLLSDSGFYLCAWSLEGGYTFGSGTRLTVV.

V and J are TRBV5-1 and TRBJ2-2; 7 nucleotides match TRBD2. The CDR3 has 16 residues. The V segment lost 4 bases and the J segment 1 base; nucleotides outside the gene matches: 7. Germline CDR1 and CDR2: SGHRS and YFSETQ. The CDR3 loop is CASSPSGGRNTGELFF. The CDR3, as DNA: TGCGCCAGCAGCCCGTCGGGGGGAAGGAACACCGGGGAGCTGTTTTTT. The complete variable domain, with remaining parts taken from reference TRBV5-1 and TRBJ2-2, reads KAGVTQTPRYLIKTRGQQVTLSCSPISGHRSVSWYQQTPGQGLQFLFEYFSETQRNKGNFPGRFSGRQFSNSRSEMNVSTLELGDSALYLCASSPSGGRNTGELFFGEGSRLTVL.

The chain couples TRBV7-9 to TRBJ2-7, with D unresolved. CDR1 is SEHNR, CDR2 FQNEAQ, per germline (reference sequence). The CDR3 spans 12 residues. V lost 5 bases to trimming and J lost 9 bases, with 14 bases between them. The CDR3 spells CASSPSAGPQYF. CDR3 bases: TGTGCCAGCAGCCCCTCGGCAGGACCGCAGTACTTC.

The chain carries TRBV4-2 and TRBJ1-5; D is unclear. V lost 0 bases and J 9 bases, leaving 21 bases between the germline ends. CDR3 length: 17 residues. Germline CDR1 and CDR2: LGHNA and YNFKEQ. The CDR3 DNA reads as TGTGCCAGCAGCCAAGATTCCACCCCCACCCCCGGGATGCCCCAGCATTTT. Amino acid sequence: CASSQDSTPTPGMPQHF.

The chain couples TRBV11-2 to TRBJ1-1; no clear D. The V gene's germline CDR1 is SGHAT and CDR2 FQNNGV. Trimming removed 0 bases from V and 4 bases from J, with 6 bases in between. The CDR3 has 13 amino acids. CDR3 amino acids: CASSLELFTEAFF. The CDR3 nucleotides are TGTGCCAGCAGCTTAGAACTGTTCACTGAAGCTTTCTTT.

The J gene is TRBJ2-2, the V gene TRBV4-3; D is perhaps TRBD2 (6 bases). Germline V lookup: CDR1 LGHNA, CDR2 YSLEER. With 3 bases removed from V and 1 base from J, the gap between germline ends came to 12 bases. The CDR3 covers 16 residues. CDR3 region: CASSQALALNTGELFF. In nucleotides, the CDR3 is TGCGCCAGCAGCCAGGCTCTAGCGTTGAACACCGGGGAGCTGTTTTTT.

V gene TRBV2 combines with J gene TRBJ2-7; 7 nucleotides match TRBD1. The length of the CDR3 is 14 residues. The germline V gene encodes CDR1 SNHLY and CDR2 FYNNEI. V gave up 4 bases and J gave up 4 bases; unmatched junction bases: 7. CDR3: CASSVERGLYEQYF. CDR3 DNA: TGTGCCAGCAGTGTAGAAAGGGGGCTTTACGAGCAGTACTTC.

CDR3 protein: CASSDSGRPNEKLFF. The CDR3, as DNA: TGTGCCAGCAGTGACTCCGGACGTCCTAATGAAAAACTGTTTTTT. The chain carries TRBV6-4 and TRBJ1-4; unclear D gene. The CDR3 sequence is 15 residues long. CDR1 is MRHNA, CDR2 SNTAGT, per germline. V was trimmed by 0 bases and J by 3 bases, leaving 8 bases between them.

The rearrangement links TRBV7-3 to TRBJ1-6, with unresolved D. V gave up 3 bases and J gave up 5 bases, with 11 bases separating them. This CDR3 is 15 amino acids long. The V gene's germline CDR1 is SGHTA and CDR2 FQGTGA. The CDR3 sequence is CASSFTSGNNSPLHF. CDR3 nucleotide sequence: TGTGCCAGCAGCTTCACGTCGGGGAATAATTCACCCCTCCACTTT.

The chain recombines TRBV19 with TRBJ1-1; D gene ambiguous. Trimming left V 4 bases short and J 7 bases short, with 10 bases between. This CDR3 spans 12 amino acids. Germline V gene data show CDR1 as LNHDA and CDR2 as SQIVND (reference sequence). CDR3 protein: CASSKRALEAFF. The CDR3 region has the DNA TGTGCCAGTAGTAAGAGGGCACTTGAAGCTTTCTTT.